This T cell receptor (beta chain) was recorded in a study of shared clonotypes between healthy human individuals. The study's findings and limits: It was the non-shared clonotypes that had lower generation probabilities than clonotypes shared by all four donors.

This clone has just a few counts. Its antigen remains unidentified. Other DNA sequences from this sample encode an identical CDR3 as well. Clones were read by immunoSEQ multiplex PCR, and TCRdb kept only the in-frame ones, dropping some. Of approximately 840,000 clones listed, about 96% are singletons. V gave up 5 bases and J gave up 6 bases; unmatched junction bases: 3. Germline V gene sequence: CDR1 MDHEN, CDR2 SYDVKM. This CDR3 is built from 14 residues. The naive CD8 fraction comprised CD45RO-negative cells positively selected for CCR7 and excluded terminally differentiated effector memory CD45RA+ cells. The study drew its donors from healthy HIV-negative adults without recent acute infections or vaccinations.

The sequenced sample was naive CD8+ T cells sorted from blood. The receptor was isolated from a man aged 25 to 45 in good health. The chain employs TRBV28 and TRBJ2-7; 14 bases are a match to TRBD2. CDR3 sequence reads: CASSPGLAGAEQYF. The CDR3 bases are TGTGCCAGCAGTCCGGGACTAGCGGGAGCCGAGCAGTACTTC.